These 3 T cell receptor beta chains were sequenced from one sample in a study of persistence of HIV-infected CD4 T cells. This was the immunoSEQ version 4 assay in survey mode. The table came from immunoSEQ multiplex PCR; TCRdb's copy has only in-frame clones and leaves some out. This table holds 35,000 or so clones, more than 75% found once. For these receptors, no antigen is known. The stimulus was an HIV-1 Gag 15-mer peptide pool, about 1 ug/peptide/mL. CD40L-negative CD69-negative CD45RO-high memory CD4+ T cells were sorted as populations depleted of antigen-responding cells. Source: cultured CD4+ T cells from PBMCs, taken from a patient who received antiretroviral therapy. These receptors were taken from an adult with HIV. The donor label of this sample is uncertain.

This chain connects TRBV19 to TRBJ2-7; tentative D call: TRBD1 (6 bases). This CDR3 comprises 13 residues. Germline V CDR1 and CDR2: LNHDA, SQIVND (reference sequence). The germline V and J ends were trimmed by 6 bases and 6 bases, with 15 bases remaining between them. CDR3 nucleotides: TGTGCCAGTAGCAGCATACAGGGCGGCGAGCAGTACTTC. Amino acid sequence: CASSSIQGGEQYF.

The rearrangement joins TRBV28 to TRBJ2-1, with 7 bases identical to TRBD2. The trim removed 6 bases at V and 12 bases at J, leaving 8 bases unmatched. CDR3 length: 12 amino acids. In germline, CDR1 is MDHEN, CDR2 SYDVKM. In DNA, the CDR3 is TGTGCCAGCAGGCTTCCGGGAGGCGCGCAGTTCTTC. This sequence encodes CASRLPGGAQFF.

The chain is built from TRBV2 and TRBJ2-1; 7 bases align to TRBD2. The germline CDR1 and CDR2 sequences are SNHLY and FYNNEI. CDR3 length: 13 residues. Losses at the gene ends were 2 bases for V and 9 bases for J; bases not matched to a gene: 4. DNA of the CDR3: TGTGCCAGCAGTGAACTAGCGGAGGGTGAGCAGTTCTTC. Its translation: CASSELAEGEQFF.